Listed here are 32 T cell receptor beta chains from one sample, sequenced in a study of T cell changes during pregnancy in multiple sclerosis. Sequencing used immunoSEQ multiplex PCR; TCRdb keeps in-frame clones, though not all of them. Among 90,000 to 95,000 clones listed, 85% to 95% were seen once. The specimen comprised peripheral blood, sampled in the first trimester of pregnancy. The receptors shown here come from a female donor with multiple sclerosis, enrolled in a pregnancy study.

The V gene is TRBV18, the J gene TRBJ2-1; the D gene is possibly TRBD2 (5 bases). The V gene's germline CDR1 is KGHSH and CDR2 LQKENI. The CDR3 runs to 15 residues. V lost 2 bases and J lost 1, with 9 bases in between. CDR3 nucleotides: TGTGCCAGCTCACCAAAGAGGGTGTCCTACAATGAGCAGTTCTTC. It specifies CASSPKRVSYNEQFF.

V usage is TRBV25-1 and J usage is TRBJ1-4; D remains unclear. Per the germline V gene, CDR1 is MGHDK and CDR2 is SYGVNS. The CDR3 sequence is 17 residues long. Trimming removed 2 bases at V and 0 bases at J, with 13 bases between. Written as DNA, the CDR3 is TGTGCCAGCAGTGAACGGGTGAGAGTGGCAACTAATGAAAAACTGTTTTTT. Encoded protein: CASSERVRVATNEKLFF.

The chain carries TRBV2 and TRBJ2-3; D is possibly TRBD2 (5 bases). This CDR3 region has 15 residues. Germline CDR1 SNHLY, CDR2 FYNNEI. The ends were cut back, 3 bases at V and 4 bases at J, with 14 bases in the middle. The CDR3 coding sequence is TGTGCCAGCAGTGAGGTTAGCGCTGGGGCAGATACGCAGTATTTT. Protein product: CASSEVSAGADTQYF.

The rearrangement uses TRBV9 and TRBJ1-2, with 9 bases identical to TRBD1. This CDR3 spans 15 amino acids. Germline loops: CDR1 SGDLS, CDR2 YYNGEE. The V and J ends lost 3 bases and 7 bases, in that order; junction bases with no gene match: 10. In nucleotides, the CDR3 is TGTGCCAGCAGCGACCCCCGGGACAGGGTACTTGGCTACACCTTC. Its translation: CASSDPRDRVLGYTF.

The chain uses TRBV7-6 and TRBJ1-1; perhaps TRBD1 as D (6 bases). CDR3 length equals 15 residues. Germline values: CDR1 SGHVS, CDR2 FNYEAQ. Trimming cost V 5 bases and J 1 base, with 14 bases left between them. In nucleotides, the CDR3 is TGTGCCAGCAGCCAGAGGGGGGGATCGAACACTGAAGCTTTCTTT. Translating it yields CASSQRGGSNTEAFF.

This chain connects TRBV6-6 to TRBJ1-1, with a weak D call TRBD1 (6 bases). Germline loops: CDR1 MNHNY, CDR2 SVGAGI (reference sequence). The CDR3 is made up of 13 amino acids. Trimming took off 6 bases at V and 6 bases at J, with 14 bases between the two ends. The CDR3 DNA is TGTGCCAGCAGGTTCAAACAGGGACCTGAAGCTTTCTTT. Translation gives CASRFKQGPEAFF.

The chain links TRBV5-1 to TRBJ2-2; D ambiguous. CDR1 and CDR2 from the germline V gene are SGHRS and YFSETQ. The CDR3 has 15 residues. V shed 0 bases and J shed 1 base, with 7 bases lying between them. The CDR3, as DNA: TGCGCCAGCAGCTTGGTGCCGGGGAACACCGGGGAGCTGTTTTTT. It is translated as CASSLVPGNTGELFF.

V gene TRBV7-3 combines with J gene TRBJ2-3, with TRBD2 matching over 16 bases. Germline assignment: CDR1 SGHTA and CDR2 FQGTGA. CDR3 size: 18 residues. Unmatched junction bases numbered 10, after V lost 5 bases and J lost 5 bases. Here the CDR3 DNA reads TGTGCCAGCAGCCCCTCTATGGGACTAGCGGGGGGGGTAGATACGCAGTATTTT. This codes for CASSPSMGLAGGVDTQYF.

This chain joins TRBV2 and TRBJ1-5; TRBD1 agrees at 9 bases. The CDR3 runs 14 residues. Looked up from germline, CDR1 is SNHLY and CDR2 is FYNNEI. The ends lost 6 bases at V and 5 bases at J; junction bases unmatched: 5. CDR3 sequence reads: CASSQQGADQPQHF. The CDR3 DNA reads as TGTGCCAGCAGCCAACAGGGGGCGGATCAGCCCCAGCATTTT. Combining the CDR3 with reference TRBV2 and TRBJ1-5 gives the whole variable domain EPEVTQTPSHQVTQMGQEVILRCVPISNHLYFYWYRQILGQKVEFLVSFYNNEISEKSEIFDDQFSVERPDGSNFTLKIRSTKLEDSAMYFCASSQQGADQPQHFGDGTRLSIL.

The rearrangement links TRBV6-5 to TRBJ1-2; D is ambiguous. CDR3 size: 16 residues. Germline loops: CDR1 MNHEY, CDR2 SVGAGI. The ends were cut back, 3 bases at V and 5 bases at J, with 19 bases in the middle. CDR3 coding DNA: TGTGCCAGCAGTTATGAGGTGGCAGCGAGGCCATATGGCTACACCTTC. Protein product: CASSYEVAARPYGYTF.

The V call is TRBV5-4, the J call TRBJ2-7, with a weak D call TRBD2 (6 bases). V was pared by 0 bases and J by 2 bases, with 9 bases between. CDR1 and CDR2 from the germline V gene are SGHNT and YYREEE (reference sequence). The CDR3 contains 14 residues. CDR3 DNA: TGTGCCAGCAGCTTGGTCGGGAGTACCTACGAGCAGTACTTC. Translation gives CASSLVGSTYEQYF. Combining the CDR3 with reference TRBV5-4 and TRBJ2-7 gives the whole variable domain ETGVTQSPTHLIKTRGQQVTLRCSSQSGHNTVSWYQQALGQGPQFIFQYYREEENGRGNFPPRFSGLQFPNYSSELNVNALELDDSALYLCASSLVGSTYEQYFGPGTRLTVT.

The chain employs TRBV29-1 and TRBJ2-5, with 7 positions matching TRBD2. The CDR3 contains 15 residues. Germline V gene data show CDR1 as SQVTM and CDR2 as ANQGSEA. Trimming removed 3 bases from V and 5 bases from J; junction bases left unmatched: 12. The CDR3: CSVDLAERAWETQYF. The DNA of the CDR3 is TGCAGCGTTGACCTAGCGGAGAGGGCTTGGGAGACCCAGTACTTC.

This rearrangement joins TRBV6-1 to TRBJ1-2; the D is unclear. The V end lost 3 bases, the J end lost 7 bases, and 9 bases lay between the germline ends. There are 12 residues in the CDR3. CDR1 and CDR2 (germline): MNHNS, SASEGT. The CDR3 bases are TGTGCCAGCAGTGACAGGCAGAGTGGCTACACCTTC. It yields the protein CASSDRQSGYTF.

The rearrangement uses TRBV27 and TRBJ2-7, with 13 bases aligning to TRBD2. The V segment lost 5 bases and the J segment 5 bases; nucleotides outside the gene matches: 9. The CDR3 has 16 amino acids. The germline V gene has CDR1 MNHEY and CDR2 SMNVEV (reference sequence). CDR3 sequence reads: CASSQVLAGGPNEQYF. CDR3 in DNA: TGTGCCAGCAGTCAAGTACTAGCGGGGGGGCCCAACGAGCAGTACTTC.

This clone occurred a few times. J is TRBJ2-7 and V is TRBV19; TRBD2 matches 10 bases. With 4 bases clipped from V and 4 bases from J, the junction kept 1 base outside the gene matches. Looked up from germline, CDR1 is LNHDA and CDR2 is SQIVND (reference sequence). The length of the CDR3 is 13 residues. The CDR3 bases are TGTGCCAGTAGTAGACTAGCGGGTTACGAGCAGTACTTC. It translates to CASSRLAGYEQYF.

CDR3 DNA sequence: TGTGCCAGCAGCGGGACTAGCGGGGGGTTGGATACGCAGTATTTT. It encodes CASSGTSGGLDTQYF. The chain recombines TRBV9 with TRBJ2-3; 14 nucleotides line up with TRBD2. The CDR3 consists of 15 residues. Trimming removed 3 bases from V and 6 bases from J; junction bases left unmatched: 3. Germline V gene sequence: CDR1 SGDLS, CDR2 YYNGEE.

This sequence joins TRBV13 and TRBJ2-1, with D possibly being TRBD2 (5 bases). CDR3 length: 13 amino acids. The germline V and J ends were trimmed by 6 bases and 4 bases, with 10 bases remaining between them. Germline lookup yields CDR1 PRHDT and CDR2 FYEKMQ (reference sequence). CDR3 in amino acids: CASSFGGYNEQFF. CDR3 DNA sequence: TGTGCCAGCAGTTTCGGCGGGTACAATGAGCAGTTCTTC.

V is TRBV11-2 and J is TRBJ2-1, with TRBD2 matching 9 bases. V lost 5 bases, J lost 2 bases, and 7 bases stayed unmatched. This CDR3 region has 16 residues. Germline CDR1 reads SGHAT; CDR2 reads FQNNGV. This chain's CDR3 is CASSQSGGTTYNEQFF. The CDR3, as DNA: TGTGCCAGCAGCCAGAGCGGGGGGACGACCTACAATGAGCAGTTCTTC.

The rearrangement joins TRBV4-2 to TRBJ1-2, with D uncertain. V was pared by 0 bases and J by 4 bases, with 12 bases between. This CDR3 has 15 residues. Per germline, CDR1 LGHNA and CDR2 YNFKEQ. CDR3 region: CASSQDLGNPYGYTF. CDR3 nucleotide sequence: TGTGCCAGCAGCCAAGATCTGGGCAACCCCTATGGCTACACCTTC.

The count of this clone is one. The rearrangement links TRBV6-4 to TRBJ2-3; perhaps TRBD2 as D (5 bases). V was trimmed by 5 bases and J by 0 bases, leaving 12 bases between them. Germline V gives CDR1 MRHNA, CDR2 SNTAGT. The CDR3 covers 15 residues. CDR3 protein: CASSRGQTSTDTQYF. CDR3 nucleotide sequence: TGTGCCAGCAGTCGCGGGCAGACTAGCACAGATACGCAGTATTTT.

The V gene is TRBV4-1, the J gene TRBJ1-1; D gene unclear. This CDR3 spans 13 amino acids. Germline V gene data show CDR1 as MGHRA and CDR2 as YSYEKL. The V end lost 1 base, the J end lost 8 bases, and 11 bases lay between the germline ends. The CDR3 protein is CASSQVGVREAFF. CDR3 in DNA: TGCGCCAGCAGCCAAGTAGGAGTTCGGGAAGCTTTCTTT.

CDR3 residues: CASSLRVGLGVSPLHF. CDR3 DNA: TGTGCCAGCAGCCTTCGGGTTGGATTAGGAGTCTCACCCCTCCACTTT. This chain joins TRBV27 and TRBJ1-6; D unclear. The CDR3 is 16 amino acids. Germline loops: CDR1 MNHEY, CDR2 SMNVEV (reference sequence). V was pared by 6 bases and J by 10 bases, with 22 bases between.

The chain uses TRBV7-3 and TRBJ2-5; 7 bases are a match to TRBD1. J gave up 2 bases and V 4 bases, and 1 base lay outside the gene matches. CDR1 and CDR2 (germline): SGHTA, FQGTGA. The length of the CDR3 is 13 residues. In DNA, the CDR3 is TGTGCCAGCAGCTGGGGACAGCAAGAGACCCAGTACTTC. Translation gives CASSWGQQETQYF.

This sequence joins TRBV7-8 and TRBJ2-1, with 8 positions matching TRBD2. The V and J ends lost 1 base and 3 bases, in that order; junction bases with no gene match: 11. CDR1 and CDR2 from the germline V gene are SGHVS and FQNEAQ. The CDR3 totals 18 residues. The CDR3 DNA is TGTGCCAGCAGCTTAGGAGGGTTTGGACTAGCCCTCTACAATGAGCAGTTCTTC. Protein: CASSLGGFGLALYNEQFF.

The gene calls are TRBV18 and TRBJ2-2; 8 bases match TRBD1. V lost 7 bases and J lost 2; bases outside the gene matches: 9. The CDR3 is 16 amino acids. Germline V gene data show CDR1 as KGHSH and CDR2 as LQKENI. The DNA of the CDR3 is TGTGCCAGCTTACCCCTCCAGGGGGCAAACACCGGGGAGCTGTTTTTT. This sequence encodes CASLPLQGANTGELFF.

This sequence joins TRBV18 and TRBJ2-7; 11 bases line up with TRBD2. The CDR3 is 16 amino acids. Trimming at V came to 0 bases and at J to 7 bases, leaving 8 bases not matched to a gene. In germline, CDR1 is KGHSH, CDR2 LQKENI. CDR3 in DNA: TGTGCCAGCTCACCACCCGTTCTAGCGGGGGGTGGGGAGCAGTACTTC. Protein product: CASSPPVLAGGGEQYF.

This chain joins TRBV19 and TRBJ1-3; no clear D gene. This CDR3 has 13 amino acids. Germline V CDR1 and CDR2: LNHDA, SQIVND (reference sequence). The V end was cut by 9 bases, the J end by 0 bases, with 9 bases between. CDR3 bases: TGTGCCAGCAGGATCTACTCTGGAAACACCATATATTTT. Amino acid sequence: CASRIYSGNTIYF.

The chain employs TRBV5-1 and TRBJ2-7; weak D call: TRBD1 (6 bases). This CDR3 comprises 15 residues. V gave up 0 bases and J gave up 5 bases, with 15 bases separating them. Germline CDR1 reads SGHRS; CDR2 reads YFSETQ. For the CDR3, the DNA is TGCGCCAGCAGCTTGGATCAGGGGAGTATCGACGAGCAGTACTTC. It translates to CASSLDQGSIDEQYF.

CDR3 in DNA: TGTGCCAGCATCTCCTGGATACGGGGAGTAGTGCCTGAAGCTTTCTTT. Translating gives CASISWIRGVVPEAFF. The chain couples TRBV27 to TRBJ1-1; no clear D. CDR3 length: 16 amino acids. Germline CDR1 is MNHEY and CDR2 is SMNVEV (reference sequence). With 7 bases removed from V and 6 bases from J, the gap between germline ends came to 24 bases.

This chain uses TRBV4-2 with TRBJ2-4; D is possibly TRBD1 (6 bases). Germline V CDR1 and CDR2: LGHNA, YNFKEQ. V lost 4 bases and J 0 bases, leaving 13 bases between the germline ends. The CDR3 runs to 16 residues. The CDR3 loop reads CASSRGGSLAKNIQYF. In DNA form, the CDR3 reads TGTGCCAGCAGCCGTGGGGGCAGCCTAGCCAAAAACATTCAGTACTTC.

The CDR3 region has the DNA TGTGCCAGTACCAAGCCCGGACAGGGCAATCAGCCCCAGCATTTT. The encoded protein is CASTKPGQGNQPQHF. The chain couples TRBV19 to TRBJ1-5, with 7 bases that match TRBD1. After removal of 7 bases from V and 2 bases from J, the junction contained 8 bases not matched to a gene. The germline V gene encodes CDR1 LNHDA and CDR2 SQIVND (reference sequence). The CDR3 runs to 15 residues. The full variable domain, rest sourced from reference TRBV19 and TRBJ1-5, is DGGITQSPKYLFRKEGQNVTLSCEQNLNHDAMYWYRQDPGQGLRLIYYSQIVNDFQKGDIAEGYSVSREKKESFPLTVTSAQKNPTAFYLCASTKPGQGNQPQHFGDGTRLSIL.

The chain is built from TRBV19 and TRBJ2-7; D is possibly TRBD1 (5 bases). Germline V lookup: CDR1 LNHDA, CDR2 SQIVND (reference sequence). Trimming took 7 bases from V and 2 from J, leaving 15 bases between them. This CDR3 is 14 amino acids long. CDR3 DNA: TGTGCCAGTAAGGAAGTTGCAGGGCCCTACGAGCAGTACTTC. Protein product: CASKEVAGPYEQYF.